The entry that follows covers one T cell receptor beta chain sequence. Its antigen remains undetermined. It has no much larger one-base neighbor in the sample; base qualities were not kept. The sample belongs to a study of blood T cell repertoires in COVID-19 (TCRdb year 2020). About the full investigation: Samples covering the acute and convalescent phases of COVID-19 were provided by collaborators in the United States, Italy and Spain. The material from the prospective study consisted of cDNA or gDNA derived from T cells, B-cell-depleted T cells, or PBMCs. The dataset comprised deeply sampled blood TCRbeta repertoires from subjects exposed to, actively infected with, or recovered from COVID-19. The repertoires were made available in a free public database intended to serve as a resource for research on the immune response to SARS-CoV-2. Samples came from the ongoing ImmuneRACE study (first 160 participants) plus 1,254 subjects from 6 global collaborators. A de-identified subject ID, COVID-19 status, age in years and sex were almost always included in the sample metadata. Where available, HLA class I and class II types were obtained from metadata supplied by the sample provider rather than from assay-based typing. Study-wide conclusions, independent of this receptor: The amount of clinical and demographic metadata varied by source and participant and was provided uncurated.

The germline V gene specifies SGHRS as CDR1 and YFSETQ as CDR2. The CDR3 has 15 amino acids, counting the end cysteine and phenylalanine. The entry retains the CDR3 DNA only, 45 bases that are in frame from base 1. Relative to germline, V is 0 bases shorter and J is 4 bases shorter, with 14 bases between their ends. TCRbeta CDR3 regions were amplified from genomic DNA using the immunoSEQ Assay, a bias-controlled multiplex PCR. In the original analysis: Nucleated cell counts per sample were estimated from amplification of reference gene primers within the assay. Sequence reads were collapsed and filtered to measure the absolute abundance of every unique TCRbeta CDR3 rearrangement. For each sample, productive Simpson clonality was calculated by taking the square root of Simpson's diversity index across productive rearrangements. Drawn from immuneACCESS, this table holds only the in-frame rearrangements with V and J called that TCRdb kept. Clones are partly lost; checked studies trace under half to an unresolved V gene and leave the rest unexplained. V and J calls and clone size are given by that table; D and trimming were obtained from the DNA. Here the sample has more than 400,000 clones; 80% to 90% occur a single time. In total, the top ten clones hold under 4% of the sample.

The collaborating institutions used their own protocols to collect whole blood in K2EDTA tubes. For TCRbeta analysis, collaborator samples were shipped as frozen whole blood, as isolated PBMCs, or as DNA extracted from either sample type. The clonotype comes from a human donor in a cohort sampled during active COVID-19. The chain is made from TRBV5-1 and TRBJ2-7; TRBD2 is possibly the D segment (5 matching bases). Sequencing input: peripheral blood. In nucleotide form, the sequence is TGCGCCAGCAGCTTGGTTTCGGGGTTCTTTTACGAGCAGTACTTC. Translated, this gives CASSLVSGFFYEQYF.